This T cell receptor (beta chain) appears in the sequencing data of a study of blood T cell repertoires in COVID-19. This CDR3 spans 13 amino acids. Losses at the gene ends were 6 bases for V and 5 bases for J; bases not matched to a gene: 2. Germline V gene data show CDR1 as PRHDT and CDR2 as FYEKMQ (reference sequence). Sequencing was performed with immunoSEQ multiplex PCR; in TCRdb, only in-frame clones are kept and a portion is missing. The sample carries 250,000 to 300,000 clones, roughly 90% recorded once. Sequencing used PBMCs or T cells enriched from blood (not recorded which). The chain is built from TRBV13 and TRBJ2-2; 8 nucleotides agree with TRBD2. This receptor was taken from a woman in her 30s who had recovered from COVID-19. The CDR3 bases are TGTGCCAGCAGATCGGGAGGGACCGGGGAGCTGTTTTTT. Protein product: CASRSGGTGELFF.